These 2 T cell receptor beta chains came from one sample sequenced in a study of PD-L1 blockade in urothelial cancer. Sequencing used immunoSEQ multiplex PCR; TCRdb keeps in-frame clones, though not all of them. The sample shows roughly 60,000 clones, roughly 80% of them seen only once. The sequencing used PBMCs, collected around atezolizumab (anti-PD-L1) treatment. These receptors all come from a man aged 65 to 85 with urothelial cancer.

This sequence joins TRBV7-8 and TRBJ1-2; D gene ambiguous. V lost 4 bases, J lost 2 bases, and 5 bases lay in between. Germline loops: CDR1 SGHVS, CDR2 FQNEAQ. This CDR3 spans 12 amino acids. For the CDR3, the DNA is TGTGCCAGCAGCTCTGTGAACTATGGCTACACCTTC. Translation gives CASSSVNYGYTF.

This clone was counted between two and nine times. The chain employs TRBV19 and TRBJ1-1; weak D call: TRBD1 (5 bases). This CDR3 has 12 residues. V was clipped by 8 bases and J by 5 bases, with 12 bases between them. The germline V gene encodes CDR1 LNHDA and CDR2 SQIVND (reference sequence). CDR3 protein: CASGTGVTEAFF. The DNA for the CDR3 is TGTGCCAGTGGGACTGGGGTTACTGAAGCTTTCTTT.